This T cell receptor beta chain is from a study of shared clonotypes between healthy human individuals. The CDR3 is 13 amino acids. V was cut by 3 bases and J by 2 bases, with 5 bases left in between. CDR1 WNHNN and CDR2 SYGVQD come from the germline V gene (reference sequence). Note on this clone: In the same sample, other DNA sequences code for this CDR3.

Original data processing: ImmunoSEQ output held junction-only sequences without quality scores, so filtering differed. Assay used: immunoSEQ multiplex PCR; TCRdb lists only in-frame clones, some missing. V and J calls and clone size are given by that table; D and trimming were obtained from the DNA. Of 2.3 million or so clones listed, approximately 93% are singletons. The receptor was isolated from a man between 18 and 29 years old in good health. Some clones in this sample may be carry-over from other donors' samples. J is TRBJ1-5 and V is TRBV10-1; D is unclear. The sequencing input was naive CD4+ T cells from PBMCs. Subset in this sample: CD45RA+ positively selected. The CDR3: CASSESGNQPQHF. The CDR3 nucleotides read TGCGCCAGCAGTGAAAGTGGCAATCAGCCCCAGCATTTT.